The sequence of this TCR beta chain was determined in a study of blood T cells in healthy people across ages. With a J-beta primer mix and a sample-barcoded 5' primer, a second PCR ran roughly 6 to 12 cycles. All cDNA molecules were each tagged by a template-switch adaptor with 12 random nucleotides. Researchers report that each sample yielded at least 2.5 million CDR3-containing paired-end reads. Each CDR3 protein is one row after TCRdb ran MiXCR on the 5' RACE reads. Seen here are 700,000 or so distinct CDR3 sequences, around two fifths observed once, and the top ten hold around 32%. V lost 4 bases and J 5 bases, leaving 20 bases between the germline ends. The CDR3 totals 16 residues. Germline V gene sequence: CDR1 SGHTA, CDR2 FQGNSA. There were healthy Caucasian individuals from Russia, aged roughly 6 to 100, serving as donors. Study-wide results and caveats: Both higher diversity and more naive CD4+ cells marked long-lived donors when set against aged donors.

This clonotype appeared a few times. Its cognate antigen is unknown. The rearrangement links TRBV7-2 to TRBJ2-5, with D possibly matching TRBD1 (8 bases). Material for sequencing was blood. The sequence was collected from an older man in good health. As DNA, the CDR3 is TGTGCCAGCAGCTCGCTTCTACAGGGGGGAGGGGAGACCCAGTACTTC. It yields the protein CASSSLLQGGGETQYF.